This TCR beta chain was sequenced for a study of T cell responses to AZD1222 COVID-19 vaccine. V lost 8 bases to trimming and J lost 7 bases; unmatched junction nucleotides: 4. CDR3 length: 11 residues. Germline CDR1 reads MNHNY; CDR2 reads SVGAGI (reference sequence). Some second doses came at about 4 weeks and others at about 12 weeks; these were pooled. About this clone: Its antigen is as yet unknown.

Method: immunoSEQ multiplex PCR; TCRdb's copy keeps in-frame clones and lacks some. The top ten hold roughly 2.7% of the sample, which has about 120,000 clones, approximately 90% seen once. Regarding the study as a whole: Spike-specific TCR breadth and depth rose after two AZD1222 doses. Without day 14 samples, only post-peak T cell repertoires were studied. Females outnumbered males among donors, who were mostly white British; clonal diversity was possibly underestimated.

Material: peripheral blood, obtained 28 days after the second AZD1222 dose. The rearrangement joins TRBV6-6 to TRBJ2-7; 8 positions match TRBD1. This sequence originates from an adult who received the AZD1222 COVID-19 vaccine. The DNA for the CDR3 is TGTGCCAGCCGGACAGGGAGTGAGCAGTACTTC. Translated: CASRTGSEQYF.